These 17 T cell receptor beta chains originate from one sample sequenced in a study of OX40 agonist ivuxolimab in advanced cancers. Data came from immunoSEQ multiplex PCR; TCRdb stores just in-frame clones and leaves some out. The sample includes 55,000 to 65,000 clones, more than 65% of them seen just once. The specimen comprised CD4+ or CD8+ T cells sorted from blood, sampled in a trial of the OX40 agonist ivuxolimab. The source is an adult with an advanced solid tumor such as melanoma, head and neck, liver or kidney cancer.

V usage is TRBV6-5 and J usage is TRBJ2-7; D tentatively fits TRBD1 or TRBD2 (5 bases each). Germline V gene data show CDR1 as MNHEY and CDR2 as SVGAGI. The length of the CDR3 is 15 residues. Trimming shortened V by 6 bases and J by 4 bases, and 19 bases separated the two germline ends. Here the CDR3 DNA reads TGTGCCAGCAGGGACTCAGGACAAGGAGCTTACGAGCAGTACTTC. Translated: CASRDSGQGAYEQYF.

This rearrangement joins TRBV19 to TRBJ2-3; D is possibly TRBD1 (7 bases). CDR1 and CDR2 (germline): LNHDA, SQIVND (reference sequence). This CDR3 region has 15 residues. Trimming stripped 3 bases from V and 5 bases from J, with 15 bases between. CDR3 amino acids: CASSMGRQGLDTQYF. CDR3 DNA: TGTGCCAGTAGTATGGGGAGACAGGGACTAGATACGCAGTATTTT. The entire variable domain, with the rest obtained from reference TRBV19 and TRBJ2-3, is as follows: DGGITQSPKYLFRKEGQNVTLSCEQNLNHDAMYWYRQDPGQGLRLIYYSQIVNDFQKGDIAEGYSVSREKKESFPLTVTSAQKNPTAFYLCASSMGRQGLDTQYFGPGTRLTVL.

This chain joins TRBV7-8 and TRBJ2-2, with D perhaps given as TRBD1 or TRBD2 (5 bases each). Trimming cost V 3 bases and J 3 bases, with 14 bases left between them. The germline gives CDR1 SGHVS, CDR2 FQNEAQ. CDR3 length equals 16 residues. The CDR3 nucleotides are TGTGCCAGCAGCTTTTACGGGCAGGGAGACACCGGGGAGCTGTTTTTT. Protein product: CASSFYGQGDTGELFF.

This clone was detected only once. CDR3 sequence: CASSLASPGVYTDTQYF. The CDR3 DNA is TGTGCCAGCAGCTTAGCGTCCCCCGGTGTTTACACAGATACGCAGTATTTT. This chain uses TRBV7-9 with TRBJ2-3; the D is unclear. The ends were cut back, 0 bases at V and 2 bases at J, with 15 bases in the middle. Germline V CDR1 and CDR2: SEHNR, FQNEAQ (reference sequence). This CDR3 has 17 amino acids.

The chain has TRBV6-1 and TRBJ2-3, with 12 positions matching TRBD2. Per germline, CDR1 MNHNS and CDR2 SASEGT. This CDR3 has 15 residues. V was clipped by 10 bases and J by 0 bases; unmatched bases: 5. The CDR3: CATMTSGGSTDTQYF. The DNA for the CDR3 is TGTGCCACTATGACTAGCGGGGGTAGCACAGATACGCAGTATTTT.

This chain connects TRBV6-1 to TRBJ1-2; 10 bases line up with TRBD1. This CDR3 has 14 amino acids. Germline CDR1 and CDR2: MNHNS and SASEGT. The ends lost 6 bases at V and 5 bases at J; junction bases unmatched: 6. The CDR3 is CASRRGTGDYGYTF. The CDR3 nucleotides are TGTGCCAGCAGGCGCGGGACAGGGGATTATGGCTACACCTTC.

The V gene is TRBV6-5, the J gene TRBJ1-1, with D tentatively TRBD1 (5 bases). This CDR3 is 14 amino acids long. With 7 bases removed from V and 1 base from J, the gap between germline ends came to 13 bases. Looked up from germline, CDR1 is MNHEY and CDR2 is SVGAGI. The chain's CDR3 is CASTARRGNTEAFF. CDR3 in DNA: TGTGCCAGCACAGCAAGGAGGGGGAACACTGAAGCTTTCTTT.

This sequence joins TRBV2 and TRBJ2-1; 11 nucleotides agree with TRBD2. CDR1 SNHLY and CDR2 FYNNEI come from the germline V gene. This CDR3 has 13 amino acids. The V and J ends lost 9 bases and 4 bases, in that order; junction bases with no gene match: 2. CDR3 in amino acids: CARRTSGYNEQFF. The DNA for the CDR3 is TGTGCCAGAAGGACTAGCGGGTACAATGAGCAGTTCTTC.

This clone has a single count. The V and J genes are TRBV7-9 and TRBJ2-5; TRBD1 agrees at 7 bases. TRBJ2-7 explains the end of the DNA better; the J call may be wrong. CDR1 is SEHNR and CDR2 is FQNEAQ in the germline V gene (reference sequence). This CDR3 contains 15 residues. The DNA of the CDR3 is TGTGCCAGCAGCTGGGACAGTTCCTCCTCCTACGAGCAGTACTTC. Protein: CASSWDSSSSYEQYF.

This clone showed up just once. V usage is TRBV6-5 and J usage is TRBJ2-7, with 9 bases identical to TRBD2. Germline CDR1 and CDR2: MNHEY and SVGAGI. V was pared by 7 bases and J by 9 bases, with 10 bases of the junction left unmatched. CDR3 length: 13 amino acids. The CDR3 sequence is CASTLREGRLQYF. The DNA of the CDR3 is TGTGCCAGCACCCTGCGGGAGGGCCGGTTGCAGTACTTC.

The sample holds a few counts of this clone. V usage is TRBV13 and J usage is TRBJ2-5; 9 bases line up with TRBD2. Germline V CDR1 and CDR2: PRHDT, FYEKMQ (reference sequence). This CDR3 has 14 residues. After removal of 5 bases from V and 2 bases from J, the junction contained 3 bases not matched to a gene. The CDR3 protein is CASSISGRQETQYF. CDR3 bases: TGTGCCAGCAGCATTAGCGGGAGACAAGAGACCCAGTACTTC.

This chain links TRBV18 with TRBJ2-2, with D perhaps matching TRBD2 (5 bases). Germline CDR1 is KGHSH and CDR2 is LQKENI. Trimming took off 4 bases at V and 3 bases at J, with 9 bases between the two ends. The CDR3 is 14 residues long. The CDR3 reads CASSLAGDTGELFF. The CDR3 bases are TGTGCCAGCTCACTGGCGGGTGACACCGGGGAGCTGTTTTTT. Together with reference TRBV18 and TRBJ2-2, the CDR3 gives the full variable domain: NAGVMQNPRHLVRRRGQEARLRCSPMKGHSHVYWYRQLPEEGLKFMVYLQKENIIDESGMPKERFSAEFPKEGPSILRIQQVVRGDSAAYFCASSLAGDTGELFFGEGSRLTVL.

V and J are TRBV7-2 and TRBJ2-3; no firm D call. Germline V CDR1 and CDR2: SGHTA, FQGNSA. The CDR3 spans 13 residues. V dropped 2 bases and J dropped 4 bases, with 7 bases sitting between them. The CDR3 sequence: CASSLSRADTQYF. The CDR3 DNA is TGTGCCAGCAGCTTAAGTAGGGCAGATACGCAGTATTTT.

The CDR3 loop is CASSVLGEGRYNEQFF. CDR3 in DNA: TGTGCCAGCAGTGTCTTGGGGGAGGGCCGGTACAATGAGCAGTTCTTC. The chain links TRBV6-1 to TRBJ2-1; TRBD2 aligns across 7 bases. CDR3 size: 16 residues. Germline lookup yields CDR1 MNHNS and CDR2 SASEGT. V lost 4 bases, J lost 4 bases, and 10 bases stayed unmatched.

The chain couples TRBV19 to TRBJ2-2; weak D call: TRBD1 (6 bases). Germline CDR1 and CDR2: LNHDA and SQIVND (reference sequence). V lost 6 bases and J lost 3, with 17 bases in between. This CDR3 spans 16 amino acids. The CDR3 region is CASSPRSGTHTGELFF. The CDR3 DNA follows: TGTGCCAGTAGCCCCCGATCCGGGACACACACCGGGGAGCTGTTTTTT. Variable domain in full (rest from reference TRBV19 and TRBJ2-2): DGGITQSPKYLFRKEGQNVTLSCEQNLNHDAMYWYRQDPGQGLRLIYYSQIVNDFQKGDIAEGYSVSREKKESFPLTVTSAQKNPTAFYLCASSPRSGTHTGELFFGEGSRLTVL.

The chain carries TRBV5-1 and TRBJ2-7; D uncertain. The ends were cut back, 0 bases at V and 5 bases at J, with 3 bases in the middle. Looked up from germline, CDR1 is SGHRS and CDR2 is YFSETQ. This CDR3 region has 11 residues. CDR3 region: CASSLDNEQYF. The CDR3 DNA reads as TGCGCCAGCAGCTTGGACAACGAGCAGTACTTC.

The chain employs TRBV19 and TRBJ1-1; D unresolved. The CDR3 consists of 13 residues. V lost 3 bases and J 4 bases, leaving 9 bases between the germline ends. From germline, CDR1 is LNHDA and CDR2 SQIVND (reference sequence). In DNA, the CDR3 is TGTGCCAGTAGTATCCTTAAGAGCACTGAAGCTTTCTTT. Its translation: CASSILKSTEAFF.